This entry features one T cell receptor (beta chain) sequence. Profiled with immunoSEQ multiplex PCR; TCRdb holds only in-frame clones, not every one. The data hold under 65,000 clones, with roughly 94% observed a single time. Trimming took 1 base from V and 6 from J, leaving 4 bases between them. Germline CDR1 and CDR2: SGDLS and YYNGEE. The CDR3 totals 11 residues. The sample belongs to a study of T cell changes during pregnancy in multiple sclerosis. The specimen comprised CD8+ T cells from peripheral blood mononuclear cells, sampled after pregnancy. J is TRBJ1-2 and V is TRBV9; no firm D call. This TCR was recovered from a female donor with multiple sclerosis, enrolled in a pregnancy study. CDR3 region: CASSVTDGYTF. The CDR3 DNA sequence: TGTGCCAGCAGCGTAACTGATGGCTACACCTTC. The full variable domain, in which reference TRBV9 and TRBJ1-2 provide the parts outside the CDR3, is DSGVTQTPKHLITATGQRVTLRCSPRSGDLSVYWYQQSLDQGLQFLIQYYNGEERAKGNILERFSAQQFPDLHSELNLSSLELGDSALYFCASSVTDGYTFGSGTRLTVV.